Listed below are T cell receptor beta chains from one sample, sequenced in a study of cytomegalovirus exposure and HLA in healthy donors. Sequencing used immunoSEQ multiplex PCR; TCRdb keeps in-frame clones, though not all of them. In the table there are approximately 100,000 clones, 64% of which are singletons. The sequencing input was PBMCs. These receptors all come from a man between 60 and 75 years old in good health and CMV-seronegative. CDR3s include the opening cysteine and the closing phenylalanine or tryptophan. The order of the fields is V gene, J gene, clone size, D gene, CDR3 protein, CDR3 DNA. A D gene is named only where the DNA matches it firmly. The size entry is marked missing in some rows and otherwise reads once, few, many or a size class.

>TRBV19|TRBJ1-4|-|-
CASSIRGANEKLFF
TGTGCCAGTAGTATCAGGGGCGCTAATGAAAAACTGTTTTTT
>TRBV29-1|TRBJ1-3|-|-
CSVVKSSGNTIYF
TGCAGCGTTGTAAAGAGCTCTGGAAACACCATATATTTT
>TRBV6-1|TRBJ2-5|-|-
CASSSATKETQYF
TGTGCCAGCAGTTCTGCGACAAAAGAGACCCAGTACTTC
>TRBV11-3|TRBJ2-5|few|TRBD2
CASSLSIGGAPETQYF
TGTGCCAGCAGCTTGTCTATCGGGGGGGCCCCAGAGACCCAGTACTTC
>TRBV19|TRBJ1-4|once|TRBD1
CASSGTGGREKLFF
TGTGCCAGTAGTGGGACAGGGGGTAGGGAAAAACTGTTTTTT
>TRBV6-5|TRBJ2-3|-|-
CASKGVGAFTDTQYF
TGTGCCAGCAAAGGGGTAGGGGCCTTCACAGATACGCAGTATTTT
>TRBV29-1|TRBJ2-3|-|-
CSADEGGTDTQYF
TGCAGCGCCGATGAGGGTGGCACAGATACGCAGTATTTT
>TRBV5-1|TRBJ2-7|-|TRBD1
CASNRDRGSYEQYF
TGCGCCAGCAACCGGGACAGGGGTTCCTACGAGCAGTACTTC
>TRBV19|TRBJ2-2|-|TRBD1
CASSPRTGMWGGELFF
TGTGCCAGTAGTCCGCGGACAGGGATGTGGGGCGGGGAGCTGTTTTTT
>TRBV25-1|TRBJ1-5|-|-
CASSRIGLDQPQHF
TGTGCCAGCAGTCGGATCGGGTTAGATCAGCCCCAGCATTTT
>TRBV6-5|TRBJ1-6|-|-
CASSTRGGTISPLHF
TGTGCCAGCAGCACCAGGGGAGGGACCATTTCACCCCTCCACTTT
>TRBV7-2|TRBJ1-3|-|TRBD1
CASSLVQGANSGNTIYF
TGTGCCAGCAGCTTAGTCCAGGGGGCGAATTCTGGAAACACCATATATTTT
>TRBV5-4|TRBJ1-5|few|-
CASSLGAQPNQPQHF
TGTGCCAGCAGCTTAGGCGCACAGCCCAATCAGCCCCAGCATTTT
>TRBV18|TRBJ1-1|-|-
CASSPDSCEAFF
TGTGCCAGCTCACCCGACAGTTGTGAAGCTTTCTTT
>TRBV7-2|TRBJ1-1|-|TRBD1
CASSLSGQYQAFF
TGTGCCAGCAGCTTATCGGGACAGTATCAAGCTTTCTTT
>TRBV6-6|TRBJ1-2|-|TRBD1
CASSSLRTGLSYTF
TGTGCCAGCAGTTCCTTAAGGACAGGGTTAAGCTACACCTTC
>TRBV7-2|TRBJ2-7|few|-
CASSLRVLGQTYEQYF
TGTGCCAGCAGCTTACGGGTCTTGGGGCAGACCTACGAGCAGTACTTC
>TRBV12-5|TRBJ2-1|-|-
CASGLAEGEQFF
TGTGCTAGTGGTTTGGCGGAGGGTGAGCAGTTCTTC
>TRBV10-3|TRBJ2-2|-|TRBD2
CATRTLAANTGELFF
TGTGCCACGCGCACCCTAGCGGCGAACACCGGGGAGCTGTTTTTT
>TRBV6-5|TRBJ1-4|-|-
CASSYSGANEKLFF
TGTGCCAGCAGTTACAGCGGAGCGAATGAAAAACTGTTTTTT
>TRBV5-1|TRBJ2-7|-|-
CASSLARGATYEQYF
TGCGCCAGCAGCTTGGCCAGGGGGGCCACCTACGAGCAGTACTTC
>TRBV5-1|TRBJ2-1|-|TRBD2
CASSPGGDYNEQFF
TGCGCCAGCAGCCCCGGGGGGGACTACAATGAGCAGTTCTTC
>TRBV5-5|TRBJ1-2|-|-
CASSFGDVGNYGYTF
TGTGCCAGCAGCTTCGGGGATGTAGGGAACTATGGCTACACCTTC
>TRBV7-3|TRBJ1-1|-|TRBD1
CASSRQGSGTEAFF
TGTGCCAGCAGCAGACAGGGAAGCGGTACTGAAGCTTTCTTT
>TRBV6-1|TRBJ1-1|-|-
CASSGPRGGAEAFF
TGTGCCAGCAGTGGGCCAAGGGGTGGGGCTGAAGCTTTCTTT
>TRBV10-2|TRBJ2-5|-|-
CASRRGQQETQYF
TGCGCCAGCAGGCGGGGACAGCAAGAGACCCAGTACTTC
>TRBV19|TRBJ1-2|-|TRBD1
CASSNRGYGYTF
TGTGCCAGCAGTAACAGGGGCTATGGCTACACCTTC